This record concerns one T cell receptor (beta chain) sequence. The antigen is not known. The PCR contained 60 Vbeta and 13 Jbeta primers. Profiled with immunoSEQ multiplex PCR; TCRdb holds only in-frame clones, not every one. Among around 150,000 clones, roughly two thirds were seen once, and the ten largest hold approximately 14%. Healthy bone marrow donors made up the donor group. The germline V gene has CDR1 MNHEY and CDR2 SVGAGI. The CDR3 is made up of 12 amino acids. Trimming stripped 10 bases from V and 4 bases from J, with 13 bases between. These data come from a study of cytomegalovirus exposure and HLA in healthy donors. The overall study: Falling in the Caucasian-associated ancestry cluster were roughly 80% of under 500 genotyped donors.

General observations from the study: An Asian-associated ancestry cluster reportedly showed fewer N-insertions than the approximately 670-donor mean in a later analysis. The study recorded 164 TCR beta chains that were cytomegalovirus-associated.

The sequenced material came from PBMCs. V and J are TRBV6-5 and TRBJ1-2; D is unclear. The clonotype was recovered from a human donor in good health. This CDR3 reads CATGRSSYGYTF. The CDR3 nucleotides read TGTGCCACCGGGAGGTCTAGCTATGGCTACACCTTC.